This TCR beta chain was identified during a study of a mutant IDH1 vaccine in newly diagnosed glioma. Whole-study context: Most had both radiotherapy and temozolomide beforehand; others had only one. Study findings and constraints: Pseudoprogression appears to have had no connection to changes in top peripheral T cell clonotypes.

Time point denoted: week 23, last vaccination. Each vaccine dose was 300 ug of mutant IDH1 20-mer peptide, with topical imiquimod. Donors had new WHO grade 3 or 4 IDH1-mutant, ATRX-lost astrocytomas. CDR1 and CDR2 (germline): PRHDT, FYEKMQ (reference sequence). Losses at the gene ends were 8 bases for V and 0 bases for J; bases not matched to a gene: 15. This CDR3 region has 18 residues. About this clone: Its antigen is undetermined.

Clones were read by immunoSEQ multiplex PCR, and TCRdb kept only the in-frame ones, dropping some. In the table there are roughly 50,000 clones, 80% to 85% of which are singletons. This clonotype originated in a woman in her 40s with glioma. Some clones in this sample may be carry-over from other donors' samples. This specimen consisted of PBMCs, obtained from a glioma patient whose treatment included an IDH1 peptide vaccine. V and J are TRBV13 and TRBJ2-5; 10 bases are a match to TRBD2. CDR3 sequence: CASGPSGGWGTHQETQYF. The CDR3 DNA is TGTGCCAGCGGCCCTAGCGGGGGCTGGGGGACCCACCAAGAGACCCAGTACTTC.